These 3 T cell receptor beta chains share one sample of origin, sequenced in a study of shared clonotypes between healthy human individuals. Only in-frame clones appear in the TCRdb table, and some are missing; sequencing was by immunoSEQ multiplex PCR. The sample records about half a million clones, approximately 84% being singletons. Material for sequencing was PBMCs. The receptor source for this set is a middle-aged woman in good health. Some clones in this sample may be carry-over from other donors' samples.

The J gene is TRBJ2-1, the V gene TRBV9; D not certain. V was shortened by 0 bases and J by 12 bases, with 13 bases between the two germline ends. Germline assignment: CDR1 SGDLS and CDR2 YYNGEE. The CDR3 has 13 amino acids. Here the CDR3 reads CASSVEAQGLQFF. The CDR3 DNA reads TGTGCCAGCAGCGTAGAGGCCCAAGGTCTGCAGTTCTTC.

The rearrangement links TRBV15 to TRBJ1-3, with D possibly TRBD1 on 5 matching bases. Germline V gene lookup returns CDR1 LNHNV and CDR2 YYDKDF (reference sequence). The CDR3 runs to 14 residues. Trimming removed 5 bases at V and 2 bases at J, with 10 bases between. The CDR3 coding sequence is TGTGCCACCAGCGGCAGGGAGGCTGGAAACACCATATATTTT. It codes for CATSGREAGNTIYF.

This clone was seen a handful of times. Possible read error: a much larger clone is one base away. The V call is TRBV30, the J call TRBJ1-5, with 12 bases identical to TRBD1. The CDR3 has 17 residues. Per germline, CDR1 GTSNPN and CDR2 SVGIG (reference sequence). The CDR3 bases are TGTGCCTGGAGTGCCCTCGGGGGACAGGGGGCGAGTCAGTCCCAGCATTTT. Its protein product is CAWSALGGQGASQSQHF.